These 4 T cell receptor beta chains were sequenced from one sample in a study of shared clonotypes between healthy human individuals (dated by TCRdb to 2020 to 2021). The method was the immunoSEQ multiplex PCR assay. Sourced from immuneACCESS, this table was stored by TCRdb with only in-frame sequences that have V and J called. A share of the clones is absent; for the studies checked, an unresolved V gene accounts for under half, and the remainder has no known explanation. The sample table lists 950,000 to 1,300,000 clones, 60% to 80% of them with a count of one. Around 1.4% of the sample is taken by the ten largest. Sequencing was done on a sample of memory CD4+ T cells sorted from blood. The cell subset or site label corresponds to: CD45RA-negative fraction. These receptor sequences come from a man between 18 and 29 years old in good health.

This clone has more than one count but fewer than ten. V usage is TRBV18 and J usage is TRBJ2-5; D possibly corresponds to TRBD1 (5 bases). The CDR3 covers 15 residues. Per germline, CDR1 KGHSH and CDR2 LQKENI. Trimming shortened V by 8 bases and J by 2 bases, and 18 bases separated the two germline ends. In nucleotides, the CDR3 is TGTGCCAGCACTCGAGGTCGCAGGGAACAAGAGACCCAGTACTTC. Its protein is CASTRGRREQETQYF.

The chain carries TRBV5-5 and TRBJ1-6; the D gene is possibly TRBD1 (5 bases). Trimming cost V 2 bases and J 10 bases, with 22 bases left between them. The CDR3 runs 17 residues. The germline V gene has CDR1 SGHKS and CDR2 YYEKEE (reference sequence). DNA of the CDR3: TGTGCCAGCAGCTTAGACTGGGACGTCGGGCAAGGGTCACCCCTCCACTTT. Amino acids: CASSLDWDVGQGSPLHF.

This clone was detected once. V usage is TRBV28 and J usage is TRBJ2-5, with 8 bases that match TRBD2. The CDR3 loop spans 16 amino acids. V lost 2 bases and J lost 5; bases outside the gene matches: 10. CDR1 and CDR2 (germline): MDHEN, SYDVKM. DNA of the CDR3: TGTGCCAGCAGTTTAACCGGGACTAGTGTGTCGGAGACCCAGTACTTC. Amino acids: CASSLTGTSVSETQYF.

The V gene is TRBV9, the J gene TRBJ2-5, with 11 bases matching TRBD2. This CDR3 spans 16 amino acids. Trimming took 4 bases from V and 2 from J; bases not matched to a gene: 7. CDR1 is SGDLS, CDR2 YYNGEE, per germline. Written as DNA, the CDR3 is TGTGCCAGCAGCCTGACTAGCGGGGACTCGCAAGAGACCCAGTACTTC. Translating it yields CASSLTSGDSQETQYF.